A selection of T cell receptor beta chains follows, all from one sample in a study of blood T cell repertoires in COVID-19. Sequencing was performed with immunoSEQ multiplex PCR; in TCRdb, only in-frame clones are kept and a portion is missing. The repertoire has approximately 170,000 clones, roughly nine tenths of them found once; the top ten carry approximately 2.1%. Sequenced sample: peripheral blood. Source of these receptors: a man aged 18 to 30 who had recovered from COVID-19. The CDR3 runs from the conserved cysteine through the conserved F or W. D genes are given only for firm matches. Only part of the rows carry a size: once, few, many, or a class if the clone is expanded.

j_call | d_call | v_call | clone_size | cdr3_nt | cdr3_aa
TRBJ2-1 | TRBD2 | TRBV19 | - | TGTGCCAGTAGTCCCCTGTGGACTAGCGGGAAGACTGCCTACAATGAGCAGTTCTTC | CASSPLWTSGKTAYNEQFF
TRBJ1-5 | - | TRBV28 | once | TGTGCCAGCAGTTTGGGGGGATTCAACAATCAGCCCCAGCATTTT | CASSLGGFNNQPQHF
TRBJ2-1 | TRBD2 | TRBV4-3 | few | TGCGCCAGCAGCCAAGATAATCTAGCGGGGAATGAGCAGTTCTTC | CASSQDNLAGNEQFF
TRBJ1-1 | - | TRBV3-1/TRBV3-2 | - | TGTGCCAGCAGGGACATGGGCACTGAAGCTTTCTTT | CASRDMGTEAFF
TRBJ1-5 | - | TRBV30 | - | TGTGCCTGGTCCGGGACACTAAATCAGCCCCAGCATTTT | CAWSGTLNQPQHF
TRBJ2-5 | TRBD2 | TRBV7-2 | - | TGTGCCAGCAGCTTAACTGCGGGGGGGACCCAGTACTTC | CASSLTAGGTQYF
TRBJ2-1 | - | TRBV4-1 | - | TGCGCCAGCAGCCTGTCGGAGACAGCAGTGATCTCCTACAATGAGCAGTTCTTC | CASSLSETAVISYNEQFF
TRBJ1-1 | TRBD1 | TRBV19 | - | TGTGCCAGTAGTTTTCAGGGGGCTCGGGGGGTCACTGAAGCTTTCTTT | CASSFQGARGVTEAFF
TRBJ1-6 | TRBD1 | TRBV5-1 | - | TGCGCCAGCAGCCCAACCCAACAGGGGGCGAATTCACCCCTCCACTTT | CASSPTQQGANSPLHF
TRBJ2-7 | - | TRBV5-6 | - | TGTGCCAGCAGCTCTTCCTACGAGCAGTACTTC | CASSSSYEQYF
TRBJ2-2 | TRBD2 | TRBV10-3 | - | TGTGCCATCACCCCGGAGCGGGATCCCGGGGAGCTGTTTTTT | CAITPERDPGELFF
TRBJ1-6 | - | TRBV9 | few | TGTGCCAGCAGCGCCTCTTCCTCTATTAATTCACCCCTCCACTTT | CASSASSSINSPLHF
TRBJ1-4 | TRBD1 | TRBV5-4 | - | TGTGCCAGCAGCTTTGGACAGGGGCACAATGAAAAACTGTTTTTT | CASSFGQGHNEKLFF
TRBJ2-1 | - | TRBV27 | - | TGTGCCAGCAGTTTATCTTGGGTCCAGGCCCTGACTGAGCAGTTCTTC | CASSLSWVQALTEQFF
TRBJ1-3 | TRBD1 | TRBV20-1 | once | TGCAGTGCTAGTCAGGGGGGCGGTGGAAACACCATATATTTT | CSASQGGGGNTIYF
TRBJ1-1 | TRBD1 | TRBV6-6 | - | TGTGCCAGCAGCCCCGGGACAGCAGAAGCTTTCTTT | CASSPGTAEAFF
TRBJ1-2 | - | TRBV19 | - | TGTGCCAGTAGTATAGATGGTAGGGGCGGTGGCTACACCTTC | CASSIDGRGGGYTF
TRBJ2-3 | TRBD1 | TRBV10-3 | - | TGTGCCATCAGGGACAGGGCCAGCACAGATACGCAGTATTTT | CAIRDRASTDTQYF
TRBJ1-5 | - | TRBV28 | - | TGTGCCAGCACCCTCTCCACCCCAAGAGATCAGCCCCAGCATTTT | CASTLSTPRDQPQHF
TRBJ2-2 | - | TRBV7-9 | - | TGTGCCAGCAGCCTAGCCGGGAAGGGCGGGGAGCTGTTTTTT | CASSLAGKGGELFF
TRBJ2-1 | - | TRBV6-2/TRBV6-3 | - | TGTGCCAGCAGTTACCCGACGGCAGGTCCTATCTCTTCCTCCTACAATGAGCAGTTCTTC | CASSYPTAGPISSSYNEQFF
TRBJ2-5 | TRBD2 | TRBV7-2 | - | TGTGCCAGCACCTCTAGCGGGGTACAAGAGACCCAGTACTTC | CASTSSGVQETQYF
TRBJ1-2 | TRBD1 | TRBV28 | once | TGTGCCAGCAGTTTAATGTACAGGGGACCCTATGGCTACACCTTC | CASSLMYRGPYGYTF
TRBJ2-7 | - | TRBV7-9 | - | TGTGCCAGCAGCTTCTCAGGAGGGATGGGAGGCGAGCAGTACTTC | CASSFSGGMGGEQYF
TRBJ2-7 | TRBD2 | TRBV12-5 | few | TGTGCTAGTGCCCCCGGGACTAGCGGGACTATCCCGTACTTC | CASAPGTSGTIPYF
TRBJ1-1 | - | TRBV11-3 | - | TGTGCCAGCAGCCCGGGATGGGGGGCTGAAGCTTTCTTT | CASSPGWGAEAFF
TRBJ1-6 | - | TRBV28 | - | TGTGCCAGCAGTCCCTCCCGGAGGCGACCCTCGGATTCACCCCTCCACTTT | CASSPSRRRPSDSPLHF
TRBJ1-5 | - | TRBV28 | few | TGTGCCAGCAGTTTCCCGTTCAATCAGCCCCAGCATTTT | CASSFPFNQPQHF
TRBJ2-5 | TRBD1 | TRBV6-5 | - | TGTGCCAGCAGCCCCCGGGACAGGGTTAGGGAGACCCAGTACTTC | CASSPRDRVRETQYF
TRBJ1-2 | TRBD1 | TRBV30 | once | TGTGCCTGGAGTGGACAGGGGGGCCGCTATGGCTACACCTTC | CAWSGQGGRYGYTF
TRBJ2-7 | - | TRBV3-1/TRBV3-2 | - | TGTGCCAGCAGCCTCGGGTCCCCTTACGAGCAGTACTTC | CASSLGSPYEQYF
TRBJ2-5 | - | TRBV6-5 | - | TGTGCCAGCGGGGGACTGTGGGGAGAGACCCAGTACTTC | CASGGLWGETQYF